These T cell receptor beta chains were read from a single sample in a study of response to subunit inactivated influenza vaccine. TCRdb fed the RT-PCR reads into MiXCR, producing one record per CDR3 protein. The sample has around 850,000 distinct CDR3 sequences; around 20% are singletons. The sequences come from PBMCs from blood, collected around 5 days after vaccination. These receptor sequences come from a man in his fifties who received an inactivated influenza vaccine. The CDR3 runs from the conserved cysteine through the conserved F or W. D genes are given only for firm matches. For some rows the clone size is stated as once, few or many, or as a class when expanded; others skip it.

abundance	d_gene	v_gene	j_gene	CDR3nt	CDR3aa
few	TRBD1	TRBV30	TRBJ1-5	TGTGCCTGGAGTCCGACAGGGCCTTTCAATCAGCCCCAGCATTTT	CAWSPTGPFNQPQHF
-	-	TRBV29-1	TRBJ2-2	TGCAGCGTTGAGGGGGGCACCGGGGAGCTGTTTTTT	CSVEGGTGELFF
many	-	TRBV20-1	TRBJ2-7	TGCAGTGCTACCGACGGACCCTACGAGCAGTACTTC	CSATDGPYEQYF
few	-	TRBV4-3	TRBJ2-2	TGCGCCAGCAGCCAAGATCTTTATCAGGCGTACACCGGGGAGCTGTTTTTT	CASSQDLYQAYTGELFF
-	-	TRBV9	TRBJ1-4	TGTGCCAGCAGCCATCGACAGACGACTAATGAAAAACTGTTTTTT	CASSHRQTTNEKLFF
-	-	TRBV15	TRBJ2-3	TGTGCCACCAGCAGAGAGAACAGGGTGTTAACAGATACGCAGTATTTT	CATSRENRVLTDTQYF
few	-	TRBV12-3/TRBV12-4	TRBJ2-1	TGTGCCAGCACATTCTTGACAGGACCTTTCTACAATGAGCAGTTCTTC	CASTFLTGPFYNEQFF
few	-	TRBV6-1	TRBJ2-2	TGTGCCAGCAGTCTCCGGACGAACACCGGGGAGCTGTTTTTT	CASSLRTNTGELFF
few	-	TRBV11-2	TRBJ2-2	TGTGCCAGCAGCTTTATTACGAGATCCGGGGAGCTGTTTTTT	CASSFITRSGELFF
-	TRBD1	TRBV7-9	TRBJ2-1	TGTGCCAGCAGCTTAGCAACAGGGGAAGCGACGCAGTTCTTC	CASSLATGEATQFF
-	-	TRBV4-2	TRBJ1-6	TGTGCCAGCAGCGGCATTGGTCCCCGGAGGGGGAATTCACCCCTCCACTTT	CASSGIGPRRGNSPLHF
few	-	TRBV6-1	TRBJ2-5	TGTGCCAGCACCTTTGGCAGAAAGTACCAAGAGACCCAGTACTTC	CASTFGRKYQETQYF
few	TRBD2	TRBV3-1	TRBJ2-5	TGTGCCAGCAGCCAGGTGTGGGGGGGGTACCAAGAGACCCAGTACTTC	CASSQVWGGYQETQYF
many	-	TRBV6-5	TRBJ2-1	TGTGCCAGCAGTTACTCGAACCCAGGGTGGAATGAGCAGTTCTTC	CASSYSNPGWNEQFF
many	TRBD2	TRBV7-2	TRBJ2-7	TGTGCCAGCAGCTGGAGGGGAGCGGGAGGTAGGAACGAGCAGTACTTC	CASSWRGAGGRNEQYF
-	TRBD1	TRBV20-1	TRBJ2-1	TGCAGTGCTAGAGATCTGGACAGGGGATACAATGAGCAGTTCTTC	CSARDLDRGYNEQFF
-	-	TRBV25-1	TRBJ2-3	TGTGCCAGCAGTGATTATGGAACAGATACGCAGTATTTT	CASSDYGTDTQYF
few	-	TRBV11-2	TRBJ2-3	TGTGCCAGCAGCACCGACAGGATGGCAGATACGCAGTATTTT	CASSTDRMADTQYF
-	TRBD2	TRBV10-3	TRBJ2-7	TGTGCCATCAGTGACCCCAGGACTAGCGGAAACTACGAGCAGTACTTC	CAISDPRTSGNYEQYF
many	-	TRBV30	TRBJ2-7	TGTGCCGGGGGTAGGTCCTCCTACGAGCAGTACTTC	CAGGRSSYEQYF
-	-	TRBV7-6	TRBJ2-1	TGTGCCAGCAGCTTAGTGGGGGTTACGTACAATGAGCAGTTCTTC	CASSLVGVTYNEQFF
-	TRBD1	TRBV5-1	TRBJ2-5	TGCGCCAGCAGCCATGGGACAGGGGGCCCAGAGACCCAGTACTTC	CASSHGTGGPETQYF
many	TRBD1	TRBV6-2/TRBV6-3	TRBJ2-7	TGTGCCAGCAGTTACGAAGGACAGGGGGTCTACGAGCAGTACTTC	CASSYEGQGVYEQYF
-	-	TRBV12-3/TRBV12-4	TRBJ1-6	TGTGCCAGCAGCTTCATCGGGACGTCTAATTCACCCCTCCACTTT	CASSFIGTSNSPLHF
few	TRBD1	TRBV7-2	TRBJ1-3	TGTGCCAGCAGCAAATGGGGACAGAGCTCTGGAAACACCATATATTTT	CASSKWGQSSGNTIYF
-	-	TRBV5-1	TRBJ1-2	TGCGCCAGCAGCTTGAATCAGGGCTCTTATGGCTACACCTTC	CASSLNQGSYGYTF
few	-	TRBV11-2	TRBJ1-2	TGTGCCAGCAGCTTAGATACCGGCCGGGGCTATGGCTACACCTTC	CASSLDTGRGYGYTF
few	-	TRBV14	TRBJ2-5	TGTGCCAGCAGCCAAGCTCTTGGACAGCAAGAGACCCAGTACTTC	CASSQALGQQETQYF
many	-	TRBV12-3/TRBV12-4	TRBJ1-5	TGTGCCAGCAGTTTCGATAGCAATCAGCCCCAGCATTTT	CASSFDSNQPQHF
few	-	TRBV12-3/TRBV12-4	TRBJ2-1	TGTGCCAGCAGTGTGGACGGCCCGGGTAATGAGCAGTTCTTC	CASSVDGPGNEQFF
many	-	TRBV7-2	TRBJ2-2	TGTGCCAGCAGCTTAGGGTGGGGCACCGGGGAGCTGTTTTTT	CASSLGWGTGELFF
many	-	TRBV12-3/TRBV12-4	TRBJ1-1	TGTGCCAGCAGTTTGGGGGGGATAGCTTTCTTT	CASSLGGIAFF
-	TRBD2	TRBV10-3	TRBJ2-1	TGTGCCATCAGTGAGTCGACTCAGCGGGGCGGGAAAAATGAGCAGTTCTTC	CAISESTQRGGKNEQFF
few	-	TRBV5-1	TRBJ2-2	TGCGCCAGCAGCCCGGACGGGAACCCGAACACCGGGGAGCTGTTTTTT	CASSPDGNPNTGELFF
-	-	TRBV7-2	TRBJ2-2	TGTGCCAGCAGCCCTAGTCGGGGGATCACCGGGGAGCTGTTTTTT	CASSPSRGITGELFF
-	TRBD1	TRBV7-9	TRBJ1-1	TGTGCCAGCAGCTCCCGGGACAGGGGGCGAATGAACACTGAAGCTTTCTTT	CASSSRDRGRMNTEAFF
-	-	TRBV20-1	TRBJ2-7	TGCAGTGCTAGTTTATTGGGGGGCCAGGAGCAGTACTTC	CSASLLGGQEQYF
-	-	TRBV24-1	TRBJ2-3	TGTGCCACCAGTGATGGTGGAGAAGCCTCAGATACGCAGTATTTT	CATSDGGEASDTQYF
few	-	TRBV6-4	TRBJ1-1	TGTGCCAGCAGCCTCACACCCGGACAGAACACTGAAGCTTTCTTT	CASSLTPGQNTEAFF
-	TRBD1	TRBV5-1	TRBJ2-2	TGCGCCAGCATCCCAGGGGGCTTTGGCACCGGGGAGCTGTTTTTT	CASIPGGFGTGELFF
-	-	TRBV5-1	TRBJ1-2	TGCGCCAGCAGCTTGGAGGCGGGGGTACATGGCTACACCTTC	CASSLEAGVHGYTF
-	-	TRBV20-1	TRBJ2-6	TGCAGTGCTATAAAGCCCTCTGGGGCCAACGTCCTGACTTTC	CSAIKPSGANVLTF
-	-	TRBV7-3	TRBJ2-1	TGTGCCAGCAGCTTAAGTGTCTTCGGCAATGAGCAGTTCTTC	CASSLSVFGNEQFF
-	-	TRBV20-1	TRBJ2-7	TGCAGTGCTAACCAGGGGAGGCCCTACGAGCAGTACTTC	CSANQGRPYEQYF
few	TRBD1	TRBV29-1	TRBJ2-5	TGCAGCGTTGCTATGACAGGGGGATTGACCCAGTACTTC	CSVAMTGGLTQYF
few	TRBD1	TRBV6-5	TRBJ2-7	TGTGCCAGCAGTTACCTTTCGACAGGGAGCCACGAGCAGTACTTC	CASSYLSTGSHEQYF
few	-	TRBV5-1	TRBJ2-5	TGCGCCAGCAGCTCAGGCGGGTTTTGGCTCCAAGAGACCCAGTACTTC	CASSSGGFWLQETQYF
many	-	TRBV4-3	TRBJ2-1	TGCGCCAGCAGCCAAACACCGAGCTCCTACAATGAGCAGTTCTTC	CASSQTPSSYNEQFF
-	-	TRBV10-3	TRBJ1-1	TGTGCCATCAGCGTTCTCACGAACACTGAAGCTTTCTTT	CAISVLTNTEAFF
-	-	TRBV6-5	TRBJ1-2	TGTGCCAGCAGTTACTCGATGCAGGGCGGCTATGGCTACACCTTC	CASSYSMQGGYGYTF
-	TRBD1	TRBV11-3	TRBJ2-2	TGTGCCAGCAGCTTAGCGGGACAGGGTGACACCGGGGAGCTGTTTTTT	CASSLAGQGDTGELFF
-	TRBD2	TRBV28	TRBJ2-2	TGTGCCAGCACTCGGGCTAGCGGCGCCGGGGAGCTGTTTTTT	CASTRASGAGELFF
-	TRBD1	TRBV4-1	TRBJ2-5	TGCGCCAGCAGCCCGCGGACAGGGAAACAAGAGACCCAGTACTTC	CASSPRTGKQETQYF
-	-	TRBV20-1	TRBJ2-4	TGCAGTGCTTCGGACCTACTAGCCAAAAACATTCAGTACTTC	CSASDLLAKNIQYF